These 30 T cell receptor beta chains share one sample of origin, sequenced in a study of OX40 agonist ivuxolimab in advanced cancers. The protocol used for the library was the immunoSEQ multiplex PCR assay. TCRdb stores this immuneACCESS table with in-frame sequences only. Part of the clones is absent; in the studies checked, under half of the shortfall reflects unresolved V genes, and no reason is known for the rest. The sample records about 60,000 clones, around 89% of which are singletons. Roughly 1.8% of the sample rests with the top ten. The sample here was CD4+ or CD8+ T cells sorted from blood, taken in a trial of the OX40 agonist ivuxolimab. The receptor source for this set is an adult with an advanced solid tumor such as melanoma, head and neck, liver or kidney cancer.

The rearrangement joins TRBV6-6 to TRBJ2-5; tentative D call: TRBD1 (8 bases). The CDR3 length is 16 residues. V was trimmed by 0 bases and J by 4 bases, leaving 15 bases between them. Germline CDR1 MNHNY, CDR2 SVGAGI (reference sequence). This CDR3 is CASSYSRTGRGETQYF. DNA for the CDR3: TGTGCCAGCAGTTACTCGAGGACAGGGAGGGGAGAGACCCAGTACTTC.

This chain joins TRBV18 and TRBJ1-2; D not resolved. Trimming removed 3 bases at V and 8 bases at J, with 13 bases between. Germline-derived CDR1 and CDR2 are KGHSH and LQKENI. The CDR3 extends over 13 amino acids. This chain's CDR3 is CASSPSGQNGYTF. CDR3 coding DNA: TGTGCCAGCTCACCCTCCGGCCAGAACGGCTACACCTTC.

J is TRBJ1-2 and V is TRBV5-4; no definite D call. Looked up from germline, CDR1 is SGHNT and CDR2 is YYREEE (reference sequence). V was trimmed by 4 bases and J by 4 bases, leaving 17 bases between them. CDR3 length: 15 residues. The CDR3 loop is CASSPWGGDTYGYTF. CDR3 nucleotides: TGTGCCAGCAGCCCTTGGGGAGGTGACACCTATGGCTACACCTTC. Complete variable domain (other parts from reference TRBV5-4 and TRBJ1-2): ETGVTQSPTHLIKTRGQQVTLRCSSQSGHNTVSWYQQALGQGPQFIFQYYREEENGRGNFPPRFSGLQFPNYSSELNVNALELDDSALYLCASSPWGGDTYGYTFGSGTRLTVV.

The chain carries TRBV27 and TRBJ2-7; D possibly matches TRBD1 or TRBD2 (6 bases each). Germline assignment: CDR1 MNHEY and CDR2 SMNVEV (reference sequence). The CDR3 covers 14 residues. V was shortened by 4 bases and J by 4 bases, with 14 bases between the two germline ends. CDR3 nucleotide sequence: TGTGCCAGCAGTTATAAGGGGGGTGGGTACGAGCAGTACTTC. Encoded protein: CASSYKGGGYEQYF.

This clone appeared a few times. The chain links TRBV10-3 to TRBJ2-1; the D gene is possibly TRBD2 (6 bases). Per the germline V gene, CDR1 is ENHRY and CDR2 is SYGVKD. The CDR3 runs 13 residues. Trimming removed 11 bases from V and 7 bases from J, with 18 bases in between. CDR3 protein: CASRDSGENEQFF. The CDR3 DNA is TGTGCCTCCAGGGACTCCGGTGAGAATGAGCAGTTCTTC.

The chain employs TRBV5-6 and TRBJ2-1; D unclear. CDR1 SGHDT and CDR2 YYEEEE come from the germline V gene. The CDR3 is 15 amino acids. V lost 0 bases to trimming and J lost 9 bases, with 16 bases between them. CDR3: CASSLGQEKFLEQFF. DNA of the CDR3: TGTGCCAGCAGCTTGGGGCAGGAGAAATTCCTTGAGCAGTTCTTC.

CDR3 loop: CASSLGGPETQYF. The CDR3 DNA follows: TGTGCCAGCAGTTTGGGGGGCCCAGAGACCCAGTACTTC. The chain has TRBV28 and TRBJ2-5, with D possibly called TRBD1 or TRBD2 (6 bases each). Trimming cost V 3 bases and J 4 bases, with 9 bases left between them. The CDR3 extends over 13 amino acids. Germline V gene data show CDR1 as MDHEN and CDR2 as SYDVKM.

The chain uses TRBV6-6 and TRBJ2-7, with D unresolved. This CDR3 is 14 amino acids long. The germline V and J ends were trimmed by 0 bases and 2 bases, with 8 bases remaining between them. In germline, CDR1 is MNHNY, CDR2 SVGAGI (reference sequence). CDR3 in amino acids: CASSYSKAPYEQYF. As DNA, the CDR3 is TGTGCCAGCAGTTACTCGAAGGCACCCTACGAGCAGTACTTC.

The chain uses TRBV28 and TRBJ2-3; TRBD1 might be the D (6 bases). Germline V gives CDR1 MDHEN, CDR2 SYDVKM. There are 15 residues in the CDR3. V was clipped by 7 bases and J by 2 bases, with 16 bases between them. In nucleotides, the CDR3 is TGTGCCAGCAATCTAAGGGGGACCCACACAGATACGCAGTATTTT. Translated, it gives CASNLRGTHTDTQYF.

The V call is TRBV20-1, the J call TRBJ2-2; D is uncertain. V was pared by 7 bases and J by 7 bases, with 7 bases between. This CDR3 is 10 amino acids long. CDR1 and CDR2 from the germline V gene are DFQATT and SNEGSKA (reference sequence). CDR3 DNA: TGCAGTGTTCGAGGCGGGGAGCTGTTTTTT. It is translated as CSVRGGELFF.

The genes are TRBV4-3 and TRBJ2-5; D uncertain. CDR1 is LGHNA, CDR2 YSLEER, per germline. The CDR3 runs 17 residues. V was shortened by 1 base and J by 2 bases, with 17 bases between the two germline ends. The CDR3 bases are TGCGCCAGCAGCCAAGGGGCGGACGGCCTGCCTCAAGAGACCCAGTACTTC. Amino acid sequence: CASSQGADGLPQETQYF.

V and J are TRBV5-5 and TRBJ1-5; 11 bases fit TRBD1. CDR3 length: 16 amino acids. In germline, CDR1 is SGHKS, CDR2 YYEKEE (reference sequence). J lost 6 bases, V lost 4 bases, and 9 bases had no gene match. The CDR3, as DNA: TGTGCCAGCAGCCCGCAGGGACAGGGGGTAGGTCAGCCCCAGCATTTT. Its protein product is CASSPQGQGVGQPQHF.

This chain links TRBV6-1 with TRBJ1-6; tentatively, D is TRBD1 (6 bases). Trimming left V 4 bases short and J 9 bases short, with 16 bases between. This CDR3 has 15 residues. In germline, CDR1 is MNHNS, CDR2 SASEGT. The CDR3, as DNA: TGTGCCAGCAGTGCCCGAGGGGAGGACAGTTCACCCCTCCACTTT. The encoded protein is CASSARGEDSSPLHF.

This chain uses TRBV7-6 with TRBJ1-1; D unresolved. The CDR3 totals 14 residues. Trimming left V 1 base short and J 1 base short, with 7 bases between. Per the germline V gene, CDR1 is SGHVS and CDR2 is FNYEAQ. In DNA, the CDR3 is TGTGCCAGCAGCTTAGTCGGCCAGAACACTGAAGCTTTCTTT. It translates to CASSLVGQNTEAFF. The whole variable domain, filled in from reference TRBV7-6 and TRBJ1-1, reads GAGVSQSPRYKVTKRGQDVALRCDPISGHVSLYWYRQALGQGPEFLTYFNYEAQQDKSGLPNDRFSAERPEGSISTLTIQRTEQRDSAMYRCASSLVGQNTEAFFGQGTRLTVV.

DNA for the CDR3: TGTGCCAGCAGCTCATATGGGGACAGAGATGGCTACACCTTC. It translates to CASSSYGDRDGYTF. This chain links TRBV11-1 with TRBJ1-2, with 7 positions matching TRBD1. Germline lookup yields CDR1 SGHAT and CDR2 FQDESV (reference sequence). This CDR3 region has 14 residues. V lost 4 bases and J lost 6; bases outside the gene matches: 8. Drawing the rest from reference TRBV11-1 and TRBJ1-2, the complete variable domain is EAEVAQSPRYKITEKSQAVAFWCDPISGHATLYWYRQILGQGPELLVQFQDESVVDDSQLPKDRFSAERLKGVDSTLKIQPAELGDSAMYLCASSSYGDRDGYTFGSGTRLTVV.

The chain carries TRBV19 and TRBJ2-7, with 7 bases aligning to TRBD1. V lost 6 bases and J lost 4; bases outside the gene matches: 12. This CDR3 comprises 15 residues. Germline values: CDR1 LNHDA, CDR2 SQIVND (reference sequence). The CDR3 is CASRNPGDRRYEQYF. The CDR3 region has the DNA TGTGCCAGTAGAAACCCAGGGGACAGACGTTACGAGCAGTACTTC.

This CDR3 reads CASSVDEGTRSSPLHF. The CDR3 DNA sequence: TGTGCCAGCAGCGTAGATGAGGGAACGAGAAGTTCACCCCTCCACTTT. The rearrangement joins TRBV9 to TRBJ1-6, with unresolved D. The CDR3 consists of 16 residues. Germline CDR1 SGDLS, CDR2 YYNGEE. With 0 bases removed from V and 9 bases from J, the gap between germline ends came to 16 bases.

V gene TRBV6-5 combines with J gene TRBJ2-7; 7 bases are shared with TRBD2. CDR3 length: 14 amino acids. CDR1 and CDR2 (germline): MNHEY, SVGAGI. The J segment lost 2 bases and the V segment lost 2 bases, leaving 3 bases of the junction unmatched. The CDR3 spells CASSYVGGPYEQYF. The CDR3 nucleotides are TGTGCCAGCAGTTACGTGGGAGGGCCCTACGAGCAGTACTTC.

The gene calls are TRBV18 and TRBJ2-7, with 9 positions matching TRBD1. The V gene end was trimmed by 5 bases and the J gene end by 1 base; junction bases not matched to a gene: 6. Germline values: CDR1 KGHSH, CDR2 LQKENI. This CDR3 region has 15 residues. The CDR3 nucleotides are TGTGCCAGCTCATCCTCCGGGACAGGGTCCTACGAGCAGTACTTC. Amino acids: CASSSSGTGSYEQYF.

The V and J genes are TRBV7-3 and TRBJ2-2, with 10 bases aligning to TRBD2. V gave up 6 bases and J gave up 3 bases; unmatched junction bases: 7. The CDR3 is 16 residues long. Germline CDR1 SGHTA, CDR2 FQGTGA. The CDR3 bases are TGTGCCAGCAGGCAGCTAGCGGGAGTCTACACCGGGGAGCTGTTTTTT. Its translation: CASRQLAGVYTGELFF.

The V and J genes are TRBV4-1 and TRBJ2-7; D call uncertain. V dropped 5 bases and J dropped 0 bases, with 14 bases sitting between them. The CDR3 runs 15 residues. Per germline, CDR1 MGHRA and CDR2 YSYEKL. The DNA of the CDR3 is TGCGCCAGCAGCTCCATGGAGAAAAGCTCCTACGAGCAGTACTTC. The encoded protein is CASSSMEKSSYEQYF.

CDR3 in amino acids: CASRADSPTAGNTIYF. The CDR3 nucleotides are TGTGCCAGCAGAGCTGACAGCCCTACAGCGGGAAACACCATATATTTT. The chain couples TRBV27 to TRBJ1-3; tentatively, D is TRBD1 (5 bases). Trimming left V 6 bases short and J 4 bases short, with 19 bases between. The germline CDR1 and CDR2 sequences are MNHEY and SMNVEV (reference sequence). CDR3 length equals 16 residues.

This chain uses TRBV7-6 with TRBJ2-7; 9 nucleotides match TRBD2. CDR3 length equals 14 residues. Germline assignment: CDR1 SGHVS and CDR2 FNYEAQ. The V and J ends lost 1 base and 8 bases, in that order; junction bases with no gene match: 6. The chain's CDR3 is CASSLGLAESKQYF. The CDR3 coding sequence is TGTGCCAGCAGCTTAGGACTAGCGGAAAGTAAGCAGTACTTC.

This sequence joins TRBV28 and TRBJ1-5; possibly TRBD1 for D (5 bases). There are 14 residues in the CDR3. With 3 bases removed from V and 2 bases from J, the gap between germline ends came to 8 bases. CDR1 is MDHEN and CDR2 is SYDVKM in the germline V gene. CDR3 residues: CASSLGRGNQPQHF. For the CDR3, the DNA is TGTGCCAGCAGTTTGGGACGGGGCAATCAGCCCCAGCATTTT. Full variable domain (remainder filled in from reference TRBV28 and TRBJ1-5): DVKVTQSSRYLVKRTGEKVFLECVQDMDHENMFWYRQDPGLGLRLIYFSYDVKMKEKGDIPEGYSVSREKKERFSLILESASTNQTSMYLCASSLGRGNQPQHFGDGTRLSIL.

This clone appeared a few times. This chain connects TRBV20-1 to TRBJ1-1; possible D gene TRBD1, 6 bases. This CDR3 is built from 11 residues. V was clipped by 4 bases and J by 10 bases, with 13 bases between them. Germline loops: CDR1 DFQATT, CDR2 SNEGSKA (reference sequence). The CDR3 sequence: CSAKGEDLAFF. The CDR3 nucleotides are TGCAGTGCTAAGGGGGAGGATCTAGCTTTCTTT.

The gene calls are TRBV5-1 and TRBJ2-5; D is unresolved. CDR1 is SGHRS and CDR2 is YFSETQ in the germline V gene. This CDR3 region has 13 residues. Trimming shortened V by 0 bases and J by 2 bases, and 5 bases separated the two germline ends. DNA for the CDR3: TGCGCCAGCAGCTTGGGGTTACAAGAGACCCAGTACTTC. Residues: CASSLGLQETQYF.

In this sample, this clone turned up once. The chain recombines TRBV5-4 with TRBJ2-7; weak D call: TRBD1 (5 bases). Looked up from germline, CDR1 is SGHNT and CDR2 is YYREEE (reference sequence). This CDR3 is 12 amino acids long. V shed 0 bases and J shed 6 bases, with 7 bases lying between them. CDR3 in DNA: TGTGCCAGCAGCTTGGAAAGGGGCGAGCAGTACTTC. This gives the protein CASSLERGEQYF.

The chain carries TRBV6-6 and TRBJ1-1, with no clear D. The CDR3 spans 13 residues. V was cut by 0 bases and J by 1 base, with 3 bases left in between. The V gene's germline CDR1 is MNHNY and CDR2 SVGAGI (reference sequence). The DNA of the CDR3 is TGTGCCAGCAGTTACTCGGAGAACACTGAAGCTTTCTTT. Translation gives CASSYSENTEAFF.

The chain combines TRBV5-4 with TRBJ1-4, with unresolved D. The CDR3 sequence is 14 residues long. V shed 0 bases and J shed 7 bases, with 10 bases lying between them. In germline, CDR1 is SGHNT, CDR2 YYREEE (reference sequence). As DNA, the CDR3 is TGTGCCAGCAGCTTGGATAGGGAATTTGAAAAACTGTTTTTT. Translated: CASSLDREFEKLFF.

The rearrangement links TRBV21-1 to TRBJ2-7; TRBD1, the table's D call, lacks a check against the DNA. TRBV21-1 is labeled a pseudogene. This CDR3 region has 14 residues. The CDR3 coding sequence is TGTGCCAGCAGCCCTGAGGGACACTCCTACGAGCAGTACTTC. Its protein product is CASSPEGHSYEQYF.